Below, one TCR beta chain is given with its context. Its antigen is unknown. Per-nucleotide qualities are absent, and no much larger clonotype sits a single base away. TCR CDR3 regions were amplified from genomic DNA by multiplex PCR using the deep immunoSEQ assay. For each cell subset, the extracted genomic DNA was distributed evenly across all wells of several immunoSEQ 96-well plates, and each plate served as one replicate. For sorted subsets, each replicate PCR was loaded with 200 ng genomic DNA, equivalent to 30,000 or so T cell genomes. The purified libraries were quantified using a Qubit 3.0 fluorometer, sized with a Bioanalyzer 2100, and then quantified again using the KAPA Library Quantification kit. A separate single-read 150-cycle Illumina NextSeq 550 flow cell was used to sequence each immunoSEQ 96-well plate. Per the authors' processing: Because the immunoSEQ output included only junctional sequences and no quality scores, the filtering could not be the same as the filtering used for full-length reads. Sequences were annotated with PyIR, a Python wrapper for IgBLAST v1.9, and V/J genes and CDR3 were assigned using IMGT germline references. Reads were filtered out if the reads had weak V/J assignments (E-value above 1e-6), no CDR3, stop codons, out-of-frame junctions, or ambiguous translated residues. V3J clonotypes were defined as sequences sharing an identical inferred V gene, J gene, and CDR3 amino acid sequence. Percentage overlap between repertoires was calculated by dividing the number of shared unique clonotypes by the size of the smaller repertoire. Richness of each repertoire was evaluated using RTK rarefaction, the Chao1 estimator, and Recon v2.1 estimates of unobserved clonotypes. Generation probabilities for all TCRbeta clonotypes obtained by the gDNA method from several donors were computed using OLGA. The clones in this table, taken by TCRdb from immuneACCESS, are in-frame only. Not every clone is retained; where verified, under half of the shortfall comes from an unresolved V gene, and the cause of the rest is unknown. V and J calls and clone size come straight from that table; D and trimming were deduced from the DNA. The sample has some 2,000,000 clones on record, roughly 94% of them singletons. The ten largest make up roughly 0.13% of the sample.

Healthy HIV-negative adults with no recently reported acute infections or vaccinations were included as donors. All donors were Caucasian adults living in Nashville, Tennessee, USA. Magnetic negative selection was used to enrich CD4+ T cells, after which naive cells were positively selected on CD45RA and the negative fraction became the memory subset. Blood was obtained by leukapheresis, after which PBMCs were separated by Ficoll-Histopaque density gradient centrifugation and cryopreserved in liquid nitrogen vapor phase. Purity and quantity of every magnetically sorted T cell population were checked by analytical flow cytometry. From each sorted fraction, genomic DNA was isolated and quantified by UV absorbance on a Nanodrop 2000c. The CDR3 covers 14 residues, taking in both the cysteine and the phenylalanine. Just CDR3 DNA is preserved here, 42 bases in frame from base 1. CDR1 and CDR2 are read off the germline V gene as SNHLY and FYNNEI. Trimming costs V 7 bases and J 5 bases, and their ends lie 17 bases apart.

This entry comes from a study of shared clonotypes between healthy human individuals (dated by TCRdb to the early 2020s). Background for the entire study: The cohort included three men and a couple of women between 18 and 49 years of age. The study deeply sequenced blood TCR repertoires of five healthy adults to estimate repertoire size and the extent of clonotype sharing between individuals. Each donor's leukapheresis produced roughly between roughly 0.85 and 9.5 billion PBMCs. To increase sequencing depth and limit assay-specific biases, TCR repertoire library preparation and sequencing were carried out by different laboratories using diverse techniques. For each donor, CD4 naive and CD4 memory were each run on three plates, CD8 naive on two plates, and CD8 memory on one plate.

Here is what the overall study found, with its caveats: Estimated clonotype richness was generally larger for naive than for memory subsets. Sharing across four donors was observed for about 5% of naive CD4, 3% to 3.5% of naive CD8, 2% to 2.5% of memory CD4, and around 0.42% of memory CD8 clonotypes. The genetic and exposure-history diversity represented was limited by the small number of donors. Incomplete sequencing was indicated by rarefaction of sorted-subset datasets, despite the large sequencing depth. Sampling was limited to blood, and TCR repertoires in tissue likely differ from TCR repertoires in blood. Compared with non-shared clonotypes, the clonotypes found in all four sorted-subset donors had higher generation probabilities. Pairwise subsampling led to the expectation that sequencing depth would affect the degree of clonotype sharing among donors.

The source is a man in his late teens or twenties in good health. Recombination linked TRBV2 to TRBJ2-5, and TRBD2 may be the D gene, going by 7 matching bases. Sequenced: naive CD4+ T cells sorted from blood. The label giving this sample's cell subset or site can be read as: CD45RA+ positively selected. The nucleotide sequence is TGTGCCAGCATGACTGGGGGGGCTTCGGAGACCCAGTACTTC. It translates as CASMTGGASETQYF.